A selection of T cell receptor beta chains follows, all from one sample in a study of blood T cell repertoires in COVID-19. Produced via immunoSEQ multiplex PCR; TCRdb's table is partial and in-frame only. The data show a few hundred thousand clones, more than 75% seen once. Sequencing was performed on peripheral blood. The receptors shown here come from a woman aged 50 to 60 with acute or convalescent COVID-19. The CDR3 runs from the conserved cysteine through the conserved F or W. D genes are given only for firm matches. A row's size may be missing; if present it is once, few, many or a size class.

V: TRBV5-8
D: TRBD2
J: TRBJ2-1
size: -
DNA: TGTGCCAGCAGCTTGGCCAGACTAGCGGGGTTCTTC
CDR3: CASSLARLAGFF

V: TRBV4-1
D: TRBD2
J: TRBJ2-7
size: -
DNA: TGCGCCAGCAGCCAAGATTGGAGACTAGCGGGTACGGGCGAGCAGTACTTC
CDR3: CASSQDWRLAGTGEQYF

V: TRBV5-1
D: TRBD1
J: TRBJ1-6
size: once
DNA: TGCGCCAGCAGCTTAACCGGGACAGGGGCGGGGGGTTCACCCCTCCACTTT
CDR3: CASSLTGTGAGGSPLHF

V: TRBV5-8
D: -
J: TRBJ2-1
size: -
DNA: TGTGCCAGCAGCTTGAGGGGGAGCGCCTACAATGAGCAGTTCTTC
CDR3: CASSLRGSAYNEQFF

V: TRBV7-2
D: TRBD2
J: TRBJ2-5
size: -
DNA: TGTGCCAGCAGCTTATTCACTAGCGGGCAAGAGACCCAGTACTTC
CDR3: CASSLFTSGQETQYF

V: TRBV24-1
D: -
J: TRBJ1-5
size: -
DNA: TGTGCCATCCAGGGAATTAATCAGCCCCAGCATTTT
CDR3: CAIQGINQPQHF

V: TRBV11-3
D: TRBD2
J: TRBJ2-3
size: -
DNA: TGTGCCAGCAGCGGGGGAGCGGGAGAGGGAGATACGCAGTATTTT
CDR3: CASSGGAGEGDTQYF

V: TRBV11-2
D: -
J: TRBJ1-5
size: once
DNA: TGTGCCAGCAGCTTCGGTCGGGGGGCTAGCCAGCCCCAGCATTTT
CDR3: CASSFGRGASQPQHF

V: TRBV7-2
D: -
J: TRBJ2-1
size: once
DNA: TGTGCCAGCAGCTCCCCTAATCGGCGGAGCACCTCCTACAATGAGCAGTTCTTC
CDR3: CASSSPNRRSTSYNEQFF

V: TRBV2
D: TRBD1
J: TRBJ2-7
size: few
DNA: TGTGCCAGCAGCCCGGGACAGGGGACGATCGAGCAGTACTTC
CDR3: CASSPGQGTIEQYF

V: TRBV3-1/TRBV3-2
D: TRBD1
J: TRBJ2-1
size: -
DNA: TGTGCCAGCAGCCTCCGACAGGGGGCGCGTGAGCAGTTCTTC
CDR3: CASSLRQGAREQFF

V: TRBV5-1
D: -
J: TRBJ2-7
size: -
DNA: TGCGCCAGCAGCTTTCGGTACGAGCAGTACTTC
CDR3: CASSFRYEQYF

V: TRBV9
D: TRBD2
J: TRBJ2-7
size: -
DNA: TGTGCCAGCAGACTAGCGGGAGGGCAGCGCTACGAGCAGTACTTC
CDR3: CASRLAGGQRYEQYF

V: TRBV7-2
D: -
J: TRBJ1-5
size: -
DNA: TGTGCCAGCAGTCAGACCCCAGGTTATAGCAATCAGCCCCAGCATTTT
CDR3: CASSQTPGYSNQPQHF

V: TRBV29-1
D: -
J: TRBJ2-7
size: -
DNA: TGCAGCGTTGAAGTTGGCCTTCGGGGGTCCTACGAGCAGTACTTC
CDR3: CSVEVGLRGSYEQYF

V: TRBV15
D: -
J: TRBJ1-4
size: few
DNA: TGTGCCACCAGCAGAGGCCCGGGTGAGGAACTGTTTTTT
CDR3: CATSRGPGEELFF

V: TRBV7-5
D: -
J: TRBJ2-1
size: -
DNA: TGTGCCAGAAGCCGTGCGGTAAAAAGCGATGAGCAGTTCTTC
CDR3: CARSRAVKSDEQFF

V: TRBV27
D: -
J: TRBJ1-2
size: -
DNA: TGTGCCAGCAGTTTATACAAGGCAGCTCTTGGATTAACTATTGGCTACACCTTC
CDR3: CASSLYKAALGLTIGYTF

V: TRBV5-1
D: -
J: TRBJ2-3
size: once
DNA: TGCGCCAGCAGCTGGGGGACTTCCTCGGGGGAAGATACGCAGTATTTT
CDR3: CASSWGTSSGEDTQYF

V: TRBV11-2
D: -
J: TRBJ1-5
size: -
DNA: TGTGCCAGCAGCTTAGTTAGCAGTTATCAGCCCCAGCATTTT
CDR3: CASSLVSSYQPQHF

V: TRBV4-1
D: -
J: TRBJ1-1
size: -
DNA: TGCGCCAGCAACCATATCGGGAGGAGACGGACGAACACTGAAGCTTTCTTT
CDR3: CASNHIGRRRTNTEAFF

V: TRBV2
D: TRBD1
J: TRBJ1-3
size: -
DNA: TGTGCCAGTGGCCGGGACAGCTCTGGAAACACCATATATTTT
CDR3: CASGRDSSGNTIYF

V: TRBV27
D: -
J: TRBJ2-3
size: -
DNA: TGTGCCACCAAACGACTAACATTAGCGCATTCCACAGATACGCAGTATTTT
CDR3: CATKRLTLAHSTDTQYF

V: TRBV9
D: TRBD1
J: TRBJ1-6
size: -
DNA: TGTGCCAGCAGCGACTCGGGACAGTATTATAATTCACCCCTCCACTTT
CDR3: CASSDSGQYYNSPLHF

V: TRBV5-1
D: TRBD2
J: TRBJ2-3
size: -
DNA: TGCGCCAGCAGCGACCCGGGACTAGCGGGAGTTCCCGATACGCAGTATTTT
CDR3: CASSDPGLAGVPDTQYF

V: TRBV5-4
D: -
J: TRBJ2-1
size: -
DNA: TGTGCCAGCAGCGCTAGTCGGAATGATGAGCAGTTCTTC
CDR3: CASSASRNDEQFF

V: TRBV5-1
D: TRBD2
J: TRBJ2-1
size: -
DNA: TGCGCCAGCAGCTTGGCGACTAGCGGGAGAACGCATGAGCAGTTCTTC
CDR3: CASSLATSGRTHEQFF

V: TRBV24-1
D: -
J: TRBJ2-2
size: -
DNA: TGTGCCACCAGTGATTTAGGGGCGACGAACACCGGGGAGCTGTTTTTT
CDR3: CATSDLGATNTGELFF

V: TRBV7-9
D: TRBD1
J: TRBJ1-6
size: -
DNA: TGTGCCAGCAGCTCAACAGGGGGCGGTTCACCCCTCCACTTT
CDR3: CASSSTGGGSPLHF

V: TRBV27
D: TRBD2
J: TRBJ2-3
size: few
DNA: TGTGCCAGCAGGGAGCTCGGGGGGTTAGATACGCAGTATTTT
CDR3: CASRELGGLDTQYF

V: TRBV27
D: TRBD1
J: TRBJ2-7
size: -
DNA: TGTGCCAGCAGTGGGACCCCCGGACAGGCCGCCTACGAGCAGTACTTC
CDR3: CASSGTPGQAAYEQYF

V: TRBV5-1
D: TRBD2
J: TRBJ2-5
size: -
DNA: TGCGCCAGCAGCGAGGGGACTAGCGGGAGGGCCCAAGAGACCCAGTACTTC
CDR3: CASSEGTSGRAQETQYF

V: TRBV28
D: TRBD1
J: TRBJ1-5
size: -
DNA: TGTGCCAGCATCCACGGACAGGGTAGTCAGCCCCAGCATTTT
CDR3: CASIHGQGSQPQHF

V: TRBV28
D: TRBD2
J: TRBJ2-7
size: -
DNA: TGTGCCAGCAGTCCCCCAGGACTAGCGGGGTCCTACGAGCAGTACTTC
CDR3: CASSPPGLAGSYEQYF

V: TRBV5-1
D: -
J: TRBJ1-3
size: few
DNA: TGCGCCAGCAGCTTGATTCGTTTATCTGACGGTGGAGACCCTGGAAACACCATATATTTT
CDR3: CASSLIRLSDGGDPGNTIYF

V: TRBV11-3
D: -
J: TRBJ2-7
size: -
DNA: TGTGCCAGCAGCACTGGAAGGGGGGGAGAAACTTACGAGCAGTACTTC
CDR3: CASSTGRGGETYEQYF

V: TRBV28
D: TRBD1
J: TRBJ1-1
size: few
DNA: TGTGCCAGCAGCCAGATAGGGGGCTGGCGGACTGAAGCTTTCTTT
CDR3: CASSQIGGWRTEAFF

V: TRBV2
D: TRBD1
J: TRBJ1-5
size: -
DNA: TGTGCCAGCAGGGGGGGACAGGACGATGGTCAGCCCCAGCATTTT
CDR3: CASRGGQDDGQPQHF

V: TRBV29-1
D: TRBD2
J: TRBJ2-2
size: few
DNA: TGCAGCGTTGAAGGACTAGCGGGAGGGCTTAAGACCGGGGAGCTGTTTTTT
CDR3: CSVEGLAGGLKTGELFF

V: TRBV6-4
D: -
J: TRBJ2-2
size: -
DNA: TGTGCCAGCAGTGTTGAGGCGGGAACGACCGGGGAGCTGTTTTTT
CDR3: CASSVEAGTTGELFF

V: TRBV19
D: TRBD2
J: TRBJ2-1
size: few
DNA: TGTGCCAGTAGTATAGGGAGCGGGAGACGGAATGAGCAGTTCTTC
CDR3: CASSIGSGRRNEQFF

V: TRBV19
D: -
J: TRBJ2-1
size: -
DNA: TGTGCCAGTAGTATGGGCCGGTCCTACAATGAGCAGTTCTTC
CDR3: CASSMGRSYNEQFF

V: TRBV5-1
D: -
J: TRBJ2-1
size: -
DNA: TGCGCCAGCAGCAGCACAGGGTCCTCCTACAATGAGCAGTTCTTC
CDR3: CASSSTGSSYNEQFF

V: TRBV7-2
D: -
J: TRBJ2-1
size: -
DNA: TGTGCCAGCAGCTACACAGGTGGGACCTACAATGAGCAGTTCTTC
CDR3: CASSYTGGTYNEQFF

V: TRBV28
D: TRBD1
J: TRBJ2-3
size: -
DNA: TGTGCCAGCAGGTTCGACAGGGGGGAGTTAGACACGCAGTATTTT
CDR3: CASRFDRGELDTQYF

V: TRBV10-3
D: TRBD2
J: TRBJ2-1
size: -
DNA: TGTGCCATCAGTGAGAGGGGGACTAGCAGCAGCTCCTACAATGAGCAGTTCTTC
CDR3: CAISERGTSSSSYNEQFF

V: TRBV2
D: -
J: TRBJ2-7
size: once
DNA: TGTGCCAGCAGCGACAGTCCCTACGAGCAGTACTTC
CDR3: CASSDSPYEQYF

V: TRBV19
D: -
J: TRBJ2-1
size: -
DNA: TGTGCCAGTAGTATAGTTCGAGTTCGGGGAAATCTTAACAATGAGCAGTTCTTC
CDR3: CASSIVRVRGNLNNEQFF

V: TRBV18
D: TRBD2
J: TRBJ2-1
size: -
DNA: TGTGCCAGCGCCCACGGGACTAGCGGGAACAATGAGCAGTTCTTC
CDR3: CASAHGTSGNNEQFF

V: TRBV7-3
D: TRBD1
J: TRBJ1-1
size: -
DNA: TGTGCCAGCAGCTCGACAGGGGGCAGGACTGAAGCTTTCTTT
CDR3: CASSSTGGRTEAFF

V: TRBV7-7
D: TRBD2
J: TRBJ2-1
size: -
DNA: TGTGCTAGCAGCTTAGGGGGACTAGCGGGAGTCAGTGAGCAGTTCTTC
CDR3: CASSLGGLAGVSEQFF

V: TRBV24-1
D: -
J: TRBJ2-3
size: -
DNA: TGTGCCACCAGTGATTTTAGAGGGGGTACAATCGCAGATACGCAGTATTTT
CDR3: CATSDFRGGTIADTQYF

V: TRBV19
D: -
J: TRBJ1-6
size: -
DNA: TGTGCCAGTAGCCTACTCCTCGGAGCTTCACCCCTCCACTTT
CDR3: CASSLLLGASPLHF

V: TRBV2
D: TRBD1
J: TRBJ1-1
size: -
DNA: TGTGCCAGCAGTGAAGAGGTGGGGGACAGGGACACTGAAGCTTTCTTT
CDR3: CASSEEVGDRDTEAFF

V: TRBV7-9
D: -
J: TRBJ2-7
size: -
DNA: TGTGCCAGCAGCTCGACGACAGGCCTAGGGGAGCAGTACTTC
CDR3: CASSSTTGLGEQYF

V: TRBV5-1
D: TRBD1
J: TRBJ1-3
size: -
DNA: TGCGCCAGCAGCCTTACAGGGGGCACCGGAAACACCATATATTTT
CDR3: CASSLTGGTGNTIYF